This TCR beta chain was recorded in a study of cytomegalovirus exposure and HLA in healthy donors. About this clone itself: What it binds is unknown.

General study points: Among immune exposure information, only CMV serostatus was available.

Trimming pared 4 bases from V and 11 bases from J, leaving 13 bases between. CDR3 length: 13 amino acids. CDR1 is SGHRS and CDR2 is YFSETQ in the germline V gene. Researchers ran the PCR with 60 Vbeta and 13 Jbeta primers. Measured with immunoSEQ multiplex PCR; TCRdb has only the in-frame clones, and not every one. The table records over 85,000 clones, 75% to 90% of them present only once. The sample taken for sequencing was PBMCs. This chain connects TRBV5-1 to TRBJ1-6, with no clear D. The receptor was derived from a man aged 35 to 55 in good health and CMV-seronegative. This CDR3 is CASSMTSQTPLHF. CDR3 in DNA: TGCGCCAGCAGCATGACAAGCCAGACACCCCTCCACTTT.